The clone carrying this TCR beta chain was found a few times. The antigen is not known. PCR amplification relied on 60 Vbeta primers (plus 13 Jbeta primers). The table came from immunoSEQ multiplex PCR; TCRdb's copy has only in-frame clones and leaves some out. Here the sample spans roughly 100,000 clones, 75% to 80% being singletons. This record belongs to a study of cytomegalovirus exposure and HLA in healthy donors. Unmatched junction bases numbered 8, after V lost 0 bases and J lost 11 bases. The CDR3 loop spans 15 amino acids. CDR1 and CDR2 (germline): MNHEY, SVGAGI. Whole-study results and caveats: Other equally common chains were less clonally expanded than HLA-associated TCR beta chains, a later analysis showed. Cytomegalovirus status, reportedly, was diagnosed with high specificity and sensitivity by the classifier.

This TCR derives from a man aged 55 to 70 in good health and CMV-seropositive. V is TRBV6-5 and J is TRBJ2-7, with TRBD2 matching over 12 bases. The sequenced sample was PBMCs. Written as DNA, the CDR3 is TGTGCCAGCAGTTACTCGGGGACTAGCGGGTCACGGGAGTACTTC. It yields the protein CASSYSGTSGSREYF.